The source of this T cell receptor (beta chain) is a study of blood T cell repertoires in COVID-19. The CDR3 has 14 amino acids. V shed 4 bases and J shed 1 base, with 11 bases lying between them. CDR1 and CDR2 from the germline V gene are SQVTM and ANQGSEA. Repertoires were generated with immunoSEQ multiplex PCR, while TCRdb's copy carries only in-frame clones and drops some. The sample consists of 300,000 to 400,000 clones, 75% to 90% of them appearing once. This clonotype was sampled from a woman aged 60-75 years with COVID-19, enrolled during active disease. The chain employs TRBV29-1 and TRBJ2-1, with a weak D call TRBD1 (5 bases). Sequencing used peripheral blood. CDR3 DNA: TGCAGCGTTGTAAGGGCAGGGTCCTACAATGAGCAGTTCTTC. Protein: CSVVRAGSYNEQFF.